Below are 8 T cell receptor beta chains sequenced from a single sample in a study of breast tumors, draining lymph nodes, adjacent tissues. MiXCR, applied by TCRdb to the multiplex PCR reads, yields one record per CDR3 protein. The data contain 200,000 to 250,000 distinct CDR3 sequences, about 34% of them singletons. Breast cancer patients provided tissue from their axillary draining lymph nodes. Sequencing input: axillary lymph node tissue. The receptors originated from a female donor with breast cancer. Some clones in this sample may be carry-over from other donors' samples.

At least ten counts were recorded for this clonotype. The V and J genes are TRBV7-2 and TRBJ2-5, with 11 bases lining up with TRBD2. V gave up 10 bases and J gave up 7 bases; unmatched junction bases: 14. The CDR3 extends over 15 amino acids. In germline, CDR1 is SGHTA, CDR2 FQGNSA. The CDR3 reads CAIQAGTSGFGTQYF. As DNA, the CDR3 is TGTGCCATCCAGGCCGGGACTAGCGGCTTTGGGACCCAGTACTTC.

This clonotype was seen ten or more times. The chain employs TRBV4-2 and TRBJ1-2; TRBD1 matches at 7 bases. Germline V gene data show CDR1 as LGHNA and CDR2 as YNFKEQ. This CDR3 contains 15 residues. V gave up 0 bases and J gave up 8 bases; unmatched junction bases: 9. CDR3 loop: CASSQEGGVLYGYTF. CDR3 coding DNA: TGTGCCAGCAGCCAAGAAGGGGGCGTACTCTACGGCTACACCTTC.

There are many counts of this clonotype. Sequence at one end of the junction differs from germline and may be a read error. The chain employs TRBV6-6 and TRBJ2-7, with TRBD1 matching 7 bases. Germline V gene sequence: CDR1 MNHNY, CDR2 SVGAGI (reference sequence). This CDR3 spans 11 amino acids. This CDR3 reads CASSPGTATFF. As DNA, the CDR3 is TGTGCCAGCAGCCCAGGGACAGCGACCTTCTTC.

In its sample, this clonotype was seen many times. This rearrangement joins TRBV6-1 to TRBJ2-5; 12 bases fit TRBD2. CDR3 length: 15 amino acids. V was pared by 5 bases and J by 1 base, with 2 bases of the junction left unmatched. The germline V gene encodes CDR1 MNHNS and CDR2 SASEGT. In nucleotides, the CDR3 is TGTGCCAGCAGTCGACTAGCGGGAGTCCAAGAGACCCAGTACTTC. It encodes CASSRLAGVQETQYF.

This clonotype was observed many times. The V gene is TRBV7-9, the J gene TRBJ1-5, with a tentative D call TRBD1 (6 bases). Germline loops: CDR1 SEHNR, CDR2 FQNEAQ (reference sequence). This CDR3 region has 14 residues. V lost 4 bases and J lost 0, with 7 bases in between. CDR3 in amino acids: CASSSGDSNQPQHF. The CDR3 DNA follows: TGTGCCAGCAGCTCAGGGGATAGCAATCAGCCCCAGCATTTT.

This clonotype has ten or more counts. This chain links TRBV9 with TRBJ2-1; 12 bases map to TRBD2. Losses at the gene ends were 5 bases for V and 7 bases for J; bases not matched to a gene: 13. The CDR3 covers 17 residues. Germline loops: CDR1 SGDLS, CDR2 YYNGEE. The CDR3, as DNA: TGTGCCAGCAGTTACAACCTCGGGACTAGCGGGTTTAATGAGCAGTTCTTC. Its protein is CASSYNLGTSGFNEQFF.

This clonotype was picked up many times. The chain combines TRBV20-1 with TRBJ1-6, with 8 bases lining up with TRBD1. This CDR3 comprises 14 residues. Germline CDR1 and CDR2: DFQATT and SNEGSKA (reference sequence). V was pared by 2 bases and J by 10 bases, with 7 bases of the junction left unmatched. CDR3 in DNA: TGCAGTGCTAGACGGAGACAGGGGAGCTCACCCCTCCACTTT. It yields the protein CSARRRQGSSPLHF.

CDR3 amino acids: CASSRAGEQYF. The CDR3 nucleotides are TGTGCCAGCAGCCGCGCCGGCGAGCAGTACTTC. The gene calls are TRBV27 and TRBJ2-7; D not resolved. CDR1 and CDR2 from the germline V gene are MNHEY and SMNVEV (reference sequence). The ends were cut back, 6 bases at V and 6 bases at J, with 9 bases in the middle. The CDR3 extends over 11 amino acids.